The 27 T cell receptor beta chains reported below all come from one sample, sequenced in a study of blood T cell repertoires in COVID-19. Clones were read by immunoSEQ multiplex PCR, and TCRdb kept only the in-frame ones, dropping some. The table shows around 210,000 clones, with about 84% occurring only once. Material: peripheral blood. These receptors came from an elderly woman with COVID-19, enrolled during active disease.

This rearrangement joins TRBV6-6 to TRBJ2-3; 10 bases map to TRBD1. Germline V lookup: CDR1 MNHNY, CDR2 SVGAGI (reference sequence). The CDR3 sequence is 16 residues long. Trimming took 7 bases from V and 4 from J; bases not matched to a gene: 11. CDR3: CASTKTGQGRADTQYF. The CDR3 bases are TGTGCCAGCACAAAGACGGGACAGGGGAGGGCAGATACGCAGTATTTT.

The chain joins TRBV9 to TRBJ1-4, with 10 bases identical to TRBD1. With 4 bases clipped from V and 7 bases from J, the junction kept 1 base outside the gene matches. There are 13 residues in the CDR3. Germline lookup yields CDR1 SGDLS and CDR2 YYNGEE. The CDR3 loop is CASSRDRGEKLFF. The CDR3 bases are TGTGCCAGCAGCCGGGACAGGGGTGAAAAACTGTTTTTT.

This clone came up a few times. The V call is TRBV5-1, the J call TRBJ1-5, with 7 bases identical to TRBD1. Germline CDR1 is SGHRS and CDR2 is YFSETQ. Trimming removed 4 bases from V and 0 bases from J; junction bases left unmatched: 7. The CDR3 consists of 16 residues. This CDR3 reads CASSPGQINSNQPQHF. The CDR3 DNA follows: TGCGCCAGCAGCCCGGGACAGATCAATAGCAATCAGCCCCAGCATTTT. Supplemented by reference TRBV5-1 and TRBJ1-5, the full variable domain reads KAGVTQTPRYLIKTRGQQVTLSCSPISGHRSVSWYQQTPGQGLQFLFEYFSETQRNKGNFPGRFSGRQFSNSRSEMNVSTLELGDSALYLCASSPGQINSNQPQHFGDGTRLSIL.

V gene TRBV6-1 combines with J gene TRBJ2-7; TRBD2 aligns across 8 bases. CDR1 and CDR2 from the germline V gene are MNHNS and SASEGT. The CDR3 sequence is 16 residues long. V was clipped by 4 bases and J by 6 bases; unmatched bases: 14. The CDR3 coding sequence is TGTGCCAGCAGTGGGCGGGGCGGGAGGATTGGTGGCGAGCAGTACTTC. It is translated as CASSGRGGRIGGEQYF.

The CDR3 is CASSPLARNTEAFF. In DNA, the CDR3 is TGTGCCAGCAGTCCCCTTGCGAGGAACACTGAAGCTTTCTTT. This chain uses TRBV3-1 (or the pseudogene TRBV3-2) with TRBJ1-1; D is uncertain. CDR1 and CDR2 (germline): LGHDT, YNNKEL (reference sequence). With 6 bases removed from V and 1 base from J, the gap between germline ends came to 12 bases. The CDR3 loop spans 14 amino acids.

This clone came up once. The rearrangement links TRBV5-1 to TRBJ2-1, with TRBD2 identical over 8 bases. V shed 4 bases and J 9 bases; nucleotides not matched to a gene: 9. The CDR3 has 14 amino acids. Germline CDR1 is SGHRS and CDR2 is YFSETQ. Here the CDR3 DNA reads TGCGCCAGCAGCCCCCCAGCGGGGGTGGGTGAGCAGTTCTTC. This codes for CASSPPAGVGEQFF.

This clone came up once. The chain is built from TRBV5-1 and TRBJ2-6; 9 bases agree with TRBD1. CDR1 and CDR2 (germline): SGHRS, YFSETQ. The V gene end was trimmed by 4 bases and the J gene end by 0 bases; junction bases not matched to a gene: 5. CDR3 length: 17 residues. The DNA for the CDR3 is TGCGCCAGCAGCACCGGGACAGGGCTCTCTGGGGCCAACGTCCTGACTTTC. Translation gives CASSTGTGLSGANVLTF. Variable domain in full (rest from reference TRBV5-1 and TRBJ2-6): KAGVTQTPRYLIKTRGQQVTLSCSPISGHRSVSWYQQTPGQGLQFLFEYFSETQRNKGNFPGRFSGRQFSNSRSEMNVSTLELGDSALYLCASSTGTGLSGANVLTFGAGSRLTVL.

The chain is built from TRBV7-6 and TRBJ1-2; D perhaps matches TRBD1 (5 bases). V was clipped by 5 bases and J by 3 bases, with 22 bases between them. Germline values: CDR1 SGHVS, CDR2 FNYEAQ. CDR3 length: 17 amino acids. CDR3: CASSPRSRGAHYYGYTF. The CDR3 bases are TGTGCCAGCAGCCCTAGATCAAGGGGCGCCCATTACTATGGCTACACCTTC. The complete variable domain, with remaining parts taken from reference TRBV7-6 and TRBJ1-2, reads GAGVSQSPRYKVTKRGQDVALRCDPISGHVSLYWYRQALGQGPEFLTYFNYEAQQDKSGLPNDRFSAERPEGSISTLTIQRTEQRDSAMYRCASSPRSRGAHYYGYTFGSGTRLTVV.

This clone was detected once. This chain connects TRBV5-4 to TRBJ2-7, with D tentatively TRBD2 (5 bases). V lost 0 bases, J lost 3 bases, and 16 bases lay in between. Germline CDR1 reads SGHNT; CDR2 reads YYREEE (reference sequence). This CDR3 spans 16 amino acids. CDR3 DNA: TGTGCCAGCAGCTTGGACCAAACTAGAGGCAGCTACGAGCAGTACTTC. Protein sequence: CASSLDQTRGSYEQYF. The whole variable domain, remainder taken from reference TRBV5-4 and TRBJ2-7, is ETGVTQSPTHLIKTRGQQVTLRCSSQSGHNTVSWYQQALGQGPQFIFQYYREEENGRGNFPPRFSGLQFPNYSSELNVNALELDDSALYLCASSLDQTRGSYEQYFGPGTRLTVT.

The genes are TRBV5-1 and TRBJ1-6; TRBD1 might be the D (5 bases). Trimming shortened V by 0 bases and J by 6 bases, and 7 bases separated the two germline ends. This CDR3 has 14 amino acids. Germline V gene sequence: CDR1 SGHRS, CDR2 YFSETQ. Here the CDR3 DNA reads TGCGCCAGCAGCTTGGAGGACACTAATTCACCCCTCCACTTT. Protein: CASSLEDTNSPLHF.

V and J are TRBV27 and TRBJ1-1, with D perhaps TRBD1 (5 bases). This CDR3 has 14 residues. The V gene's germline CDR1 is MNHEY and CDR2 SMNVEV (reference sequence). Deletions cut 8 bases from V and 2 bases from J, with 15 bases between. This chain's CDR3 is CASHPRGPNTEAFF. The CDR3 DNA reads TGTGCCAGCCACCCGCGGGGCCCTAACACTGAAGCTTTCTTT.

This clone was counted a single time. V gene TRBV5-1 combines with J gene TRBJ1-1; weak D call: TRBD1 (5 bases). The V gene's germline CDR1 is SGHRS and CDR2 YFSETQ. This CDR3 is built from 15 residues. V lost 5 bases and J 1 base, leaving 15 bases between the germline ends. The CDR3: CASRGEGRGNTEAFF. The CDR3 bases are TGCGCCAGCAGGGGTGAGGGGAGGGGGAACACTGAAGCTTTCTTT.

Here the CDR3 DNA reads TGCGCCAGCAGCTTGGACAGGGGAGCTAACTATGGCTACACCTTC. As protein: CASSLDRGANYGYTF. The rearrangement uses TRBV5-1 and TRBJ1-2; 7 bases fit TRBD1. V shed 0 bases, J shed 0 bases, and the junction held 2 bases outside the gene matches. CDR3 length: 15 residues. From germline, CDR1 is SGHRS and CDR2 YFSETQ.

The J gene is TRBJ2-1, the V gene TRBV15, with 10 bases matching TRBD1. The V gene's germline CDR1 is LNHNV and CDR2 YYDKDF (reference sequence). V shed 1 base and J 10 bases; nucleotides not matched to a gene: 7. CDR3 length equals 15 residues. CDR3 DNA: TGTGCCACCAGCAGAGCTGGGACAGGGGTTATAGAGCAGTTCTTC. It is translated as CATSRAGTGVIEQFF.

The V call is TRBV3-1 (or the pseudogene TRBV3-2), the J call TRBJ2-7; 10 positions agree with TRBD2. The CDR3 runs to 16 residues. Germline V gene data show CDR1 as LGHDT and CDR2 as YNNKEL (reference sequence). The V segment lost 4 bases and the J segment 5 bases; nucleotides outside the gene matches: 11. The CDR3 nucleotides read TGTGCCAGCAGCCCTCCGGGGCTAGCGGGAGACCACGAGCAGTACTTC. Its translation: CASSPPGLAGDHEQYF.

This rearrangement joins TRBV28 to TRBJ1-1; no reliable D call. This CDR3 has 14 amino acids. Trimming left V 1 base short and J 1 base short, with 7 bases between. Germline CDR1 MDHEN, CDR2 SYDVKM. CDR3 nucleotide sequence: TGTGCCAGCAGTTTATTTGCGGGGAACACTGAAGCTTTCTTT. The encoded protein is CASSLFAGNTEAFF.

This chain connects TRBV5-1 to TRBJ2-7; 8 positions match TRBD1. The V gene end was trimmed by 1 base and the J gene end by 4 bases; junction bases not matched to a gene: 4. Germline assignment: CDR1 SGHRS and CDR2 YFSETQ. The CDR3 is 14 residues long. The CDR3 DNA is TGCGCCAGCAGCTTGCGGCAGGGGGCTTACGAGCAGTACTTC. The encoded protein is CASSLRQGAYEQYF. Full variable domain (missing parts from reference TRBV5-1 and TRBJ2-7): KAGVTQTPRYLIKTRGQQVTLSCSPISGHRSVSWYQQTPGQGLQFLFEYFSETQRNKGNFPGRFSGRQFSNSRSEMNVSTLELGDSALYLCASSLRQGAYEQYFGPGTRLTVT.

V and J are TRBV3-1 (or the pseudogene TRBV3-2) and TRBJ1-4; 8 positions agree with TRBD1. The V gene's germline CDR1 is LGHDT and CDR2 YNNKEL (reference sequence). Losses at the gene ends were 8 bases for V and 8 bases for J; bases not matched to a gene: 10. The CDR3 runs to 14 residues. DNA for the CDR3: TGTGCCAGCGGGGCAGGGGGCGTTAGCGAAAAACTGTTTTTT. Translated, it gives CASGAGGVSEKLFF.

The chain carries TRBV5-1 and TRBJ2-7, with D uncertain. Trimming removed 0 bases at V and 5 bases at J, with 9 bases between. Germline CDR1 and CDR2: SGHRS and YFSETQ. The CDR3 totals 13 residues. CDR3 DNA sequence: TGCGCCAGCAGCTTGGTTAGTTCCCACGAGCAGTACTTC. Translation gives CASSLVSSHEQYF.

This chain connects TRBV5-6 to TRBJ1-1; the match to TRBD1 covers 8 bases. The CDR3 has 14 residues. CDR1 and CDR2 (germline): SGHDT, YYEEEE. Unmatched junction bases numbered 7, after V lost 3 bases and J lost 6 bases. The CDR3 nucleotides read TGTGCCAGCAGCTGGGGACAGGTCCTCGCTGAAGCTTTCTTT. Encoded protein: CASSWGQVLAEAFF.

The chain recombines TRBV12-3 or TRBV12-4 with TRBJ1-2; TRBD1 might be the D (5 bases). Trimming removed 6 bases from V and 4 bases from J, with 6 bases in between. The CDR3 is 11 amino acids. CDR3 amino acids: CASSQGYGYTF. For the CDR3, the DNA is TGTGCCAGCAGCCAGGGCTATGGCTACACCTTC.

The rearrangement links TRBV7-3 to TRBJ1-5; TRBD1 matches 7 bases. V dropped 5 bases and J dropped 7; count of bases not matched to a gene: 11. Germline CDR1 reads SGHTA; CDR2 reads FQGTGA. The CDR3 sequence is 15 residues long. CDR3 amino acids: CASSAIQGSRQPQHF. In DNA, the CDR3 is TGTGCCAGCAGCGCGATACAGGGGTCGAGGCAGCCCCAGCATTTT.

The V and J genes are TRBV7-3 and TRBJ2-2; 10 bases align to TRBD1. Germline loops: CDR1 SGHTA, CDR2 FQGTGA. Unmatched junction bases numbered 6, after V lost 5 bases and J lost 0 bases. The CDR3 loop spans 17 amino acids. CDR3: CASSTTGGAPNTGELFF. In DNA form, the CDR3 reads TGTGCCAGCAGCACGACAGGGGGCGCCCCGAACACCGGGGAGCTGTTTTTT.

The chain uses TRBV5-6 and TRBJ2-3; possibly TRBD1 for D (5 bases). This CDR3 spans 14 amino acids. Trimming took off 4 bases at V and 5 bases at J, with 14 bases between the two ends. CDR1 is SGHDT and CDR2 is YYEEEE in the germline V gene. The CDR3: CASSPPGIQDTQYF. As DNA, the CDR3 is TGTGCCAGCAGCCCCCCAGGGATACAAGATACGCAGTATTTT.

CDR3 sequence (DNA): TGTGCCAGCAGCTTAGCCCCCAGCCCCGGATACAGGAATAATGAAAAACTGTTTTTT. Its protein is CASSLAPSPGYRNNEKLFF. This chain uses TRBV7-6 with TRBJ1-4; maybe TRBD1 (5 bases). This CDR3 contains 19 residues. Trimming cost V 0 bases and J 4 bases, with 21 bases left between them. CDR1 and CDR2 from the germline V gene are SGHVS and FNYEAQ. Variable domain in full (rest from reference TRBV7-6 and TRBJ1-4): GAGVSQSPRYKVTKRGQDVALRCDPISGHVSLYWYRQALGQGPEFLTYFNYEAQQDKSGLPNDRFSAERPEGSISTLTIQRTEQRDSAMYRCASSLAPSPGYRNNEKLFFGSGTQLSVL.

This rearrangement joins TRBV20-1 to TRBJ2-3; D remains ambiguous. The length of the CDR3 is 11 residues. The germline V gene encodes CDR1 DFQATT and CDR2 SNEGSKA (reference sequence). The V gene lost 4 bases and the J gene lost 4 bases, with 6 bases spanning the gap. This CDR3 is CSAKSADTQYF. The CDR3 bases are TGCAGTGCTAAATCGGCAGATACGCAGTATTTT.

This chain joins TRBV5-8 and TRBJ1-4, with D perhaps TRBD1 (6 bases). CDR3 size: 16 residues. The V end lost 5 bases, the J end lost 8 bases, and 22 bases lay between the germline ends. The germline V gene encodes CDR1 SGHTS and CDR2 YDEGEE. CDR3 nucleotide sequence: TGTGCCAGCAGTCTCCATCTACAGGGAATGGGCGAAAAACTGTTTTTT. Translation: CASSLHLQGMGEKLFF.